This is a list of T cell receptor beta chains from one sample in a study of early T cells in non-severe SARS-CoV-2 infection. TCRdb reprocessed the 5' RACE reads with MiXCR, giving one entry per CDR3 protein. The sample lists 69,000 or so distinct CDR3 sequences, roughly a tenth occurring once. The sample taken for sequencing was whole blood. The source of these receptors is an adult who was a healthcare worker with PCR-confirmed SARS-CoV-2 infection or an uninfected control (not recorded which). Both conserved end residues are trimmed from each CDR3.

CDR3 protein: ASSESGTTIYNEQF
CDR3 length: 14
J gene: TRBJ2-1
V gene: TRBV2

CDR3 protein: ASSQELKTVEAF
CDR3 length: 12
J gene: TRBJ1-1
V gene: TRBV3-1

CDR3 protein: ASSPGGVSSHNEQF
CDR3 length: 14
J gene: TRBJ2-1
V gene: TRBV5-6

CDR3 protein: ASSQDSTGYNEQF
CDR3 length: 13
J gene: TRBJ2-1
V gene: TRBV3-1

CDR3 protein: ASSSMGAGREMETQY
CDR3 length: 15
J gene: TRBJ2-5
V gene: TRBV7-9

CDR3 protein: ASRRIEGTDTQY
CDR3 length: 12
J gene: TRBJ2-3
V gene: TRBV2

CDR3 protein: ATSDPAGPENTDTQY
CDR3 length: 15
J gene: TRBJ2-3
V gene: TRBV24-1

CDR3 protein: ASSLSGQETQY
CDR3 length: 11
J gene: TRBJ2-5
V gene: TRBV5-1

CDR3 protein: ASSQEPNSPLH
CDR3 length: 11
J gene: TRBJ1-6
V gene: TRBV4-3

CDR3 protein: AWRDGTYTGELF
CDR3 length: 12
J gene: TRBJ2-2
V gene: TRBV30

CDR3 protein: ASSLRLAGGGGELF
CDR3 length: 14
J gene: TRBJ2-2
V gene: TRBV5-4

CDR3 protein: ASSPLTLSGNTIY
CDR3 length: 13
J gene: TRBJ1-3
V gene: TRBV18

CDR3 protein: ASSSTTEKNTEAF
CDR3 length: 13
J gene: TRBJ1-1
V gene: TRBV5-1

CDR3 protein: ASRAGGSTYEQY
CDR3 length: 12
J gene: TRBJ2-7
V gene: TRBV7-2

CDR3 protein: ASSELGGSGELF
CDR3 length: 12
J gene: TRBJ2-2
V gene: TRBV6-4

CDR3 protein: ASSQEGRQPQH
CDR3 length: 11
J gene: TRBJ1-5
V gene: TRBV4-1

CDR3 protein: SARPSRTGQGNTIY
CDR3 length: 14
J gene: TRBJ1-3
V gene: TRBV20-1

CDR3 protein: ASSRDRVGANVLT
CDR3 length: 13
J gene: TRBJ2-6
V gene: TRBV11-2

CDR3 protein: ASSLDGGFTYNEQF
CDR3 length: 14
J gene: TRBJ2-1
V gene: TRBV7-6

CDR3 protein: ATSRLGSSGANVLT
CDR3 length: 14
J gene: TRBJ2-6
V gene: TRBV15

CDR3 protein: ASSLSPSPVDEQY
CDR3 length: 13
J gene: TRBJ2-7
V gene: TRBV4-3

CDR3 protein: SAVGQGTEAF
CDR3 length: 10
J gene: TRBJ1-1
V gene: TRBV29-1

CDR3 protein: SATIIPRLAGSYEQY
CDR3 length: 15
J gene: TRBJ2-7
V gene: TRBV29-1

CDR3 protein: SASLGRRVAEAF
CDR3 length: 12
J gene: TRBJ1-1
V gene: TRBV20-1

CDR3 protein: ASSPGQGAGSGNTIY
CDR3 length: 15
J gene: TRBJ1-3
V gene: TRBV7-2

CDR3 protein: ASNPSGNTGELF
CDR3 length: 12
J gene: TRBJ2-2
V gene: TRBV21-1

CDR3 protein: ASSLRGGETEAF
CDR3 length: 12
J gene: TRBJ1-1
V gene: TRBV11-2

CDR3 protein: ASSLGSDNTEAF
CDR3 length: 12
J gene: TRBJ1-1
V gene: TRBV5-1

CDR3 protein: ASSQPSGTSGSNEQF
CDR3 length: 15
J gene: TRBJ2-1
V gene: TRBV4-3

CDR3 protein: ASREDRRNEQF
CDR3 length: 11
J gene: TRBJ2-1
V gene: TRBV27

CDR3 protein: AISVSSSSGNTIY
CDR3 length: 13
J gene: TRBJ1-3
V gene: TRBV10-3

CDR3 protein: ASSSPGRRTGELF
CDR3 length: 13
J gene: TRBJ2-2
V gene: TRBV5-6

CDR3 protein: SASRDYEQY
CDR3 length: 9
J gene: TRBJ2-7
V gene: TRBV29-1

CDR3 protein: ASRDNVRKAF
CDR3 length: 10
J gene: TRBJ1-1
V gene: TRBV6-5

CDR3 protein: SGTGDSENTIY
CDR3 length: 11
J gene: TRBJ1-3
V gene: TRBV20-1

CDR3 protein: ASSQQGTGGAGYT
CDR3 length: 13
J gene: TRBJ1-2
V gene: TRBV6-4

CDR3 protein: SVGADLLGYT
CDR3 length: 10
J gene: TRBJ1-2
V gene: TRBV29-1

CDR3 protein: ASSGEAGETQY
CDR3 length: 11
J gene: TRBJ2-5
V gene: TRBV6-1

CDR3 protein: ASSLGGNYGYT
CDR3 length: 11
J gene: TRBJ1-2
V gene: TRBV6-6

CDR3 protein: ASSRQGVLNQPQH
CDR3 length: 13
J gene: TRBJ1-5
V gene: TRBV28

CDR3 protein: SARDHQVEY
CDR3 length: 9
J gene: TRBJ2-7
V gene: TRBV20-1

CDR3 protein: ATSDTRDSKPQH
CDR3 length: 12
J gene: TRBJ1-5
V gene: TRBV24-1

CDR3 protein: ATRGLGYEQY
CDR3 length: 10
J gene: TRBJ2-7
V gene: TRBV19

CDR3 protein: ASSQGGAGANVLT
CDR3 length: 13
J gene: TRBJ2-6
V gene: TRBV3-1

CDR3 protein: ASSLGQGNEQY
CDR3 length: 11
J gene: TRBJ2-7
V gene: TRBV5-4

CDR3 protein: ASSSPGVPYQETQY
CDR3 length: 14
J gene: TRBJ2-5
V gene: TRBV7-9